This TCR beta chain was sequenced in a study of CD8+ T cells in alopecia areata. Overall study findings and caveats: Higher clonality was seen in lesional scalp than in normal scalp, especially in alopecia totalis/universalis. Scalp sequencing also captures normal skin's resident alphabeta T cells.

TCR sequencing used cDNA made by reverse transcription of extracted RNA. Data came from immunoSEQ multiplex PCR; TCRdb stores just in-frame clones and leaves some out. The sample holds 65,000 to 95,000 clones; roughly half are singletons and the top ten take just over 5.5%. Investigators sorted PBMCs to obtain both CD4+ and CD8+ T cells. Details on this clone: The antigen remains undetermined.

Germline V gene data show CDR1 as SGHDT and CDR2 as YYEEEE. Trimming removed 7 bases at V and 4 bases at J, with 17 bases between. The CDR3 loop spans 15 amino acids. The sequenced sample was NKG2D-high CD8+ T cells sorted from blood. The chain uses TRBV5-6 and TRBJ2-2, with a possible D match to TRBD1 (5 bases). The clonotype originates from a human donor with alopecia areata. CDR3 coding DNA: TGTGCCAGCTCCATCCCCCGGCAGGGCACCGGGGAGCTGTTTTTT. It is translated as CASSIPRQGTGELFF.